Below are 24 T cell receptor beta chains sequenced from a single sample in a study of T-cell memory formation after mild COVID-19. From the 5' RACE reads, TCRdb called clonotypes with MiXCR, one entry per CDR3 protein. The sample consists of 80,000 to 130,000 distinct CDR3 sequences, around 10% of them appearing once. The material sequenced was PBMCs or a T cell subset sorted from them (not recorded which). Receptors originate from a man between 18 and 29 years old who had mild COVID-19 (a few samples of this study predate the infection). Cell type and time point are not known.

The chain joins TRBV5-1 to TRBJ2-2, with 7 bases identical to TRBD1. The V gene's germline CDR1 is SGHRS and CDR2 YFSETQ. The CDR3 totals 15 residues. V lost 4 bases, J lost 1 base, and 4 bases stayed unmatched. The CDR3 DNA follows: TGCGCCAGCAGCCTGGGACAGATGAACACCGGGGAGCTGTTTTTT. Translation: CASSLGQMNTGELFF.

The rearrangement uses TRBV3-1 and TRBJ1-2; no clear D gene. Germline CDR1 LGHDT, CDR2 YNNKEL (reference sequence). Trimming cost V 1 base and J 2 bases, with 8 bases left between them. The CDR3 covers 14 residues. CDR3 bases: TGTGCCAGCAGCCAAGCTGGGCAGAACTATGGCTACACCTTC. Protein sequence: CASSQAGQNYGYTF. The variable domain in full, completed from reference TRBV3-1 and TRBJ1-2, reads DTAVSQTPKYLVTQMGNDKSIKCEQNLGHDTMYWYKQDSKKFLKIMFSYNNKELIINETVPNRFSPKSPDKAHLNLHINSLELGDSAVYFCASSQAGQNYGYTFGSGTRLTVV.

The rearrangement uses TRBV7-9 and TRBJ2-2; D ambiguous. Between the trimmed V and J ends, which lost 7 bases and 0 bases, there was a span of 12 bases. The germline gives CDR1 SEHNR, CDR2 FQNEAQ (reference sequence). This CDR3 region has 15 residues. CDR3 sequence reads: CASNFFGSNTGELFF. The CDR3 DNA reads as TGTGCCAGCAACTTCTTCGGATCGAACACCGGGGAGCTGTTTTTT.

This clonotype was counted between two and nine times. CDR3 in amino acids: CAWTQITGDEQYF. The CDR3 nucleotides read TGTGCCTGGACCCAAATAACAGGGGACGAGCAGTACTTC. The V and J genes are TRBV30 and TRBJ2-7; the match to TRBD1 covers 7 bases. The V and J ends lost 4 bases and 5 bases, in that order; junction bases with no gene match: 8. The CDR3 has 13 amino acids. Germline V lookup: CDR1 GTSNPN, CDR2 SVGIG (reference sequence).

At least ten counts were recorded for this clonotype. V usage is TRBV18 and J usage is TRBJ1-4, with D hard to call. The germline gives CDR1 KGHSH, CDR2 LQKENI. The CDR3 length is 14 residues. Deletions cut 4 bases from V and 5 bases from J, with 11 bases between. CDR3 in DNA: TGTGCCAGCTCACGGCGGAGAGAAAATGAAAAACTGTTTTTT. Translating it yields CASSRRRENEKLFF.

Many counts were recorded for this clonotype. The chain joins TRBV4-1 to TRBJ2-1; no clear D. CDR1 is MGHRA and CDR2 is YSYEKL in the germline V gene. V was clipped by 4 bases and J by 9 bases, with 13 bases between them. CDR3 size: 13 residues. CDR3 region: CASSPWTGFEQFF. The CDR3 DNA follows: TGCGCCAGCAGCCCCTGGACCGGGTTTGAGCAGTTCTTC.

This clonotype has a handful of counts. This sequence joins TRBV4-3 and TRBJ2-2; D is unresolved. Germline assignment: CDR1 LGHNA and CDR2 YSLEER. The germline V and J ends were trimmed by 0 bases and 7 bases, with 6 bases remaining between them. The CDR3 runs to 13 residues. DNA of the CDR3: TGCGCCAGCAGCCAAGAACGCGGCGGGGAGCTGTTTTTT. It encodes CASSQERGGELFF.

There are a few counts of this clonotype. The rearrangement joins TRBV27 to TRBJ1-2, with D tentatively TRBD1 (5 bases). The V gene's germline CDR1 is MNHEY and CDR2 SMNVEV (reference sequence). The CDR3 has 15 amino acids. V was clipped by 3 bases and J by 8 bases, with 19 bases between them. The CDR3 sequence: CASSFRSQGTRGYTF. The DNA of the CDR3 is TGTGCCAGCAGTTTTCGTTCCCAGGGCACCAGGGGCTACACCTTC.

The chain couples TRBV24-1 to TRBJ2-1, with 10 positions matching TRBD1. CDR1 and CDR2 from the germline V gene are KGHDR and SFDVKD. After removal of 2 bases from V and 6 bases from J, the junction contained 6 bases not matched to a gene. The length of the CDR3 is 16 residues. DNA of the CDR3: TGTGCCACCAGTGATTACGGGACAGGGGTTCTCAATGAGCAGTTCTTC. It specifies CATSDYGTGVLNEQFF.

This clonotype turned up a few times. The chain employs TRBV20-1 and TRBJ2-7; D might be TRBD1 or TRBD2, each matching 5 bases. The germline gives CDR1 DFQATT, CDR2 SNEGSKA (reference sequence). The V end lost 3 bases, the J end lost 0 bases, and 9 bases lay between the germline ends. The CDR3 has 13 amino acids. CDR3: CSASEGSSYEQYV. The CDR3 region has the DNA TGCAGTGCTAGCGAGGGGAGCTCCTACGAGCAGTACGTC.

This clonotype appeared a few times. V gene TRBV7-3 combines with J gene TRBJ2-1, with TRBD2 matching over 9 bases. The CDR3 extends over 14 amino acids. With 5 bases clipped from V and 8 bases from J, the junction kept 7 bases outside the gene matches. Germline V gene lookup returns CDR1 SGHTA and CDR2 FQGTGA. The CDR3 sequence: CASSTGLARDEQFF. The CDR3 nucleotides read TGTGCCAGCAGCACAGGACTAGCGAGGGATGAGCAGTTCTTC.

This clonotype has just a few counts. V gene TRBV10-3 combines with J gene TRBJ1-1; D is possibly TRBD1 (5 bases). The CDR3 length is 13 residues. Trimming took 1 base from V and 3 from J, leaving 6 bases between them. CDR1 ENHRY and CDR2 SYGVKD come from the germline V gene. The CDR3, as DNA: TGTGCCATCAGTGAGTGGGGACACACTGAAGCTTTCTTT. As protein: CAISEWGHTEAFF.

This clonotype was seen more than once but under ten times. The chain carries TRBV20-1 and TRBJ2-7, with a tentative D call TRBD2 (5 bases). Looked up from germline, CDR1 is DFQATT and CDR2 is SNEGSKA (reference sequence). CDR3 length equals 13 residues. Trimming stripped 0 bases from V and 4 bases from J, with 10 bases between. In DNA form, the CDR3 reads TGCAGTGCTAGAGATCTCGGGGAGTACGAGCAGTACGTC. It is translated as CSARDLGEYEQYV.

The rearrangement uses TRBV5-8 and TRBJ1-5, with D unclear. V lost 1 base, J lost 0 bases, and 8 bases lay in between. The CDR3 has 15 amino acids. The germline CDR1 and CDR2 sequences are SGHTS and YDEGEE. The CDR3 DNA is TGTGCCAGCAGCTTGCCCAGCTATAGCAATCAGCCCCAGCATTTT. Translated, it gives CASSLPSYSNQPQHF.

In its sample, this clonotype was seen a few times. The V gene is TRBV9, the J gene TRBJ1-1; D unresolved. Trimming pared 4 bases from V and 0 bases from J, leaving 10 bases between. The CDR3 is 14 amino acids. Germline V lookup: CDR1 SGDLS, CDR2 YYNGEE. The CDR3 DNA reads as TGTGCCAGCAGCCAGAGTGGGTTGAACACTGAAGCTTTCTTT. Translating gives CASSQSGLNTEAFF.

This clonotype was recorded a few times. This sequence joins TRBV6-2 or TRBV6-3 and TRBJ1-6; 7 bases align to TRBD1. Trimming removed 6 bases from V and 14 bases from J; junction bases left unmatched: 4. The germline V gene encodes CDR1 MNHEY and CDR2 SVGEGT. The CDR3 has 11 residues. The CDR3 coding sequence is TGTGCCAGCAGCTCCGGACAGGCCCTCCACTTT. Translated, it gives CASSSGQALHF.

In its sample, this clonotype was seen many times. V gene TRBV7-9 combines with J gene TRBJ2-1, with D hard to call. The CDR3 extends over 15 amino acids. The V gene lost 3 bases and the J gene lost 2 bases, with 11 bases spanning the gap. The germline V gene has CDR1 SEHNR and CDR2 FQNEAQ (reference sequence). CDR3 loop: CASSLIKPPYNEQFF. CDR3 DNA sequence: TGTGCCAGCAGCTTGATAAAACCTCCCTACAATGAGCAGTTCTTC.

This chain joins TRBV12-3 or TRBV12-4 and TRBJ2-7; D may correspond to TRBD1 or TRBD2 (5 bases each). CDR3 size: 15 residues. V was pared by 6 bases and J by 5 bases, with 20 bases between. CDR3 in DNA: TGTGCCAGCAGGGGACCCTATTTTGAGACCGACGAGCAGTACTTC. This encodes CASRGPYFETDEQYF.

The CDR3: CASSPRGTEAFF. Written as DNA, the CDR3 is TGTGCCAGCAGCCCCCGCGGCACTGAAGCTTTCTTT. J is TRBJ1-1 and V is TRBV9; unclear D gene. V was shortened by 4 bases and J by 4 bases, with 8 bases between the two germline ends. Germline V gene lookup returns CDR1 SGDLS and CDR2 YYNGEE. This CDR3 region has 12 residues.

The chain is built from TRBV11-3 and TRBJ2-3; unclear D gene. Per germline, CDR1 SGHNT and CDR2 YENEEA. The CDR3 has 14 residues. Trimming removed 5 bases at V and 0 bases at J, with 9 bases between. As DNA, the CDR3 is TGTGCCAGCAGCCCACCGGACAGCACAGATACGCAGTATTTT. Translating it yields CASSPPDSTDTQYF.

The chain recombines TRBV12-3 or TRBV12-4 with TRBJ2-2; TRBD1 is a possible D gene (6 bases). V was cut by 3 bases and J by 9 bases, with 8 bases left in between. The CDR3 length is 12 residues. DNA of the CDR3: TGTGCCAGCAGTTTGGGGGCGTGGGAGCTGTTTTTT. Protein product: CASSLGAWELFF.

The rearrangement joins TRBV6-6 to TRBJ2-7; 7 nucleotides agree with TRBD1. V gave up 0 bases and J gave up 0 bases; unmatched junction bases: 8. This CDR3 is 17 amino acids long. CDR1 is MNHNY and CDR2 is SVGAGI in the germline V gene (reference sequence). The CDR3 bases are TGTGCCAGCAGTTACTCTCGCCAGGGGGAGATCTCCTACGAGCAGTACTTC. Protein: CASSYSRQGEISYEQYF.

There are a few counts of this clonotype. The V gene is TRBV19, the J gene TRBJ1-1; TRBD1 matches 11 bases. This CDR3 spans 14 amino acids. The trim removed 9 bases at V and 5 bases at J, leaving 8 bases unmatched. The germline V gene encodes CDR1 LNHDA and CDR2 SQIVND (reference sequence). CDR3 residues: CASGYGTGGTEAFF. The CDR3 DNA is TGTGCCAGCGGATACGGGACAGGGGGTACTGAAGCTTTCTTT.

The sample holds a few counts of this clonotype. This chain links TRBV9 with TRBJ1-5; possible D gene TRBD1, 5 bases. This CDR3 region has 15 residues. V was cut by 1 base and J by 2 bases, with 10 bases left in between. CDR1 SGDLS and CDR2 YYNGEE come from the germline V gene. Here the CDR3 DNA reads TGTGCCAGCAGCGTAACAGCAGGGCGCAATCAGCCCCAGCATTTT. As protein: CASSVTAGRNQPQHF.